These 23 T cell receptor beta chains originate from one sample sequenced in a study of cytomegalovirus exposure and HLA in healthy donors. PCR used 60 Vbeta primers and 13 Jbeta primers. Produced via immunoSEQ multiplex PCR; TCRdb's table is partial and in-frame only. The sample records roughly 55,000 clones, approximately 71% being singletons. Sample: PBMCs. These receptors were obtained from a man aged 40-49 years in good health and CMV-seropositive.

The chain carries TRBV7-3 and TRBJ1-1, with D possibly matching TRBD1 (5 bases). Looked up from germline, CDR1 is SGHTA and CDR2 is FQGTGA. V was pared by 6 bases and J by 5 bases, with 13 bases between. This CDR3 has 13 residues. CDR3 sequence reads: CASRRGLGTEAFF. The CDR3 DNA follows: TGTGCCAGCAGAAGGGGACTGGGAACTGAAGCTTTCTTT.

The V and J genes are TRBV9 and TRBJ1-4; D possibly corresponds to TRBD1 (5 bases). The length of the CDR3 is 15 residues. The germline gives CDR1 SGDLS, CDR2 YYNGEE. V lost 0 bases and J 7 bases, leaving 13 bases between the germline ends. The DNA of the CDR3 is TGTGCCAGCAGCGTAGGAACAGGCGAAGGTGAAAAACTGTTTTTT. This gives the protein CASSVGTGEGEKLFF.

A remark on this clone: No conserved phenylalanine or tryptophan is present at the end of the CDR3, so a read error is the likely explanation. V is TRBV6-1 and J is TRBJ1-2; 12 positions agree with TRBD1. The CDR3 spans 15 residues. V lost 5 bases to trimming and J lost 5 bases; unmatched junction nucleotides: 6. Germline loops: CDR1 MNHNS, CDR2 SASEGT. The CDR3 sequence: CASSPAGQGAYGYTV. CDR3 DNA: TGTGCCAGCAGTCCCGCGGGACAGGGGGCGTATGGCTACACCGTC.

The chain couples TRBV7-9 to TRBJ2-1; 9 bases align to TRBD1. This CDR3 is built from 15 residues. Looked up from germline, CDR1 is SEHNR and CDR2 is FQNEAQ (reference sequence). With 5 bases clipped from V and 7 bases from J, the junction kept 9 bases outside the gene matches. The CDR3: CASSAGTGKRNEQFF. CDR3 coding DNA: TGTGCCAGCAGCGCCGGGACAGGGAAGAGGAATGAGCAGTTCTTC.

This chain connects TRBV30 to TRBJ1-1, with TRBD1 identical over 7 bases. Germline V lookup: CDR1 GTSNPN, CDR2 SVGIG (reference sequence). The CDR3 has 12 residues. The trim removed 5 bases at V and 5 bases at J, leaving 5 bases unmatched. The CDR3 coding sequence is TGTGCCTGGTGGAGGGGGCGGACTGAAGCTTTCTTT. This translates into CAWWRGRTEAFF.

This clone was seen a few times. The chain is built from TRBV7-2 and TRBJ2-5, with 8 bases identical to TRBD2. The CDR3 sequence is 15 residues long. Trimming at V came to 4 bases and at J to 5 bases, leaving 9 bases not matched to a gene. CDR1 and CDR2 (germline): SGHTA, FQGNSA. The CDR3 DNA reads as TGTGCCAGCAGCTACCGGGGGGGCCTTGGGGAGACCCAGTACTTC. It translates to CASSYRGGLGETQYF.

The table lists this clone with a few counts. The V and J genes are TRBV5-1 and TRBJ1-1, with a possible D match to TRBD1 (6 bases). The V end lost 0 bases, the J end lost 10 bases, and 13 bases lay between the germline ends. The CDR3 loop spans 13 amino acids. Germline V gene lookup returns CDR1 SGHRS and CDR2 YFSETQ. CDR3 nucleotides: TGCGCCAGCAGCTTGGGGGGAGGGGGAAGAGCTTTCTTT. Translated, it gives CASSLGGGGRAFF.

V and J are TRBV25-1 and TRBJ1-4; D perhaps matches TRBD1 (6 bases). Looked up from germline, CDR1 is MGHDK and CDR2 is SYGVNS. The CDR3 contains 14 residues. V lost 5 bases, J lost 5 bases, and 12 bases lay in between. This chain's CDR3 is CASSSGVENEKLFF. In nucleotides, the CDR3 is TGTGCCAGCAGTTCAGGGGTGGAGAATGAAAAACTGTTTTTT.

The DNA of the CDR3 is TGTGCCAGCAGTTACTCGAGAGGGAATCAGCCCCAGCATTTT. It specifies CASSYSRGNQPQHF. This chain joins TRBV6-5 and TRBJ1-5; no firm D call. The CDR3 totals 14 residues. CDR1 and CDR2 (germline): MNHEY, SVGAGI. V lost 0 bases and J 4 bases, leaving 7 bases between the germline ends.

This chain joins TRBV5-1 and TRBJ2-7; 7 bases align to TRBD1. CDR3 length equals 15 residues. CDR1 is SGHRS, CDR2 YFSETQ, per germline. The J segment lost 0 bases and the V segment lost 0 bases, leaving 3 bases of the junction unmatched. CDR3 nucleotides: TGCGCCAGCAGCTTGGTGGCAGGGGGCTCCTACGAGCAGTACTTC. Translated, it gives CASSLVAGGSYEQYF.

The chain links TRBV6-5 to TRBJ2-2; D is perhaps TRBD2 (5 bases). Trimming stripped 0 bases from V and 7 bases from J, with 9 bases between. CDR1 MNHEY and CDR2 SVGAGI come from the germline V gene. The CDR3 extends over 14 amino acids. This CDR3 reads CASSYSRRIGELFF. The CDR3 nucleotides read TGTGCCAGCAGTTACTCAAGGAGGATCGGGGAGCTGTTTTTT.

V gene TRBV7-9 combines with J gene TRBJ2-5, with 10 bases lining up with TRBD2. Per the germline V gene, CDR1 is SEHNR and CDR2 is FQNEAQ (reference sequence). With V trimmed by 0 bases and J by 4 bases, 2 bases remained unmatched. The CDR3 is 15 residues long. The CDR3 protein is CASSLALAGAETQYF. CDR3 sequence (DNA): TGTGCCAGCAGCTTAGCGCTAGCGGGGGCAGAGACCCAGTACTTC.

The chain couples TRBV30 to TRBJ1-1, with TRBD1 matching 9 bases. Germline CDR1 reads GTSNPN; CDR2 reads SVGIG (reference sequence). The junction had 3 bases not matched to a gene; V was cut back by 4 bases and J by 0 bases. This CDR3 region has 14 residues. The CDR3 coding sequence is TGTGCCTGGACCGGGACAGGGTTGAACACTGAAGCTTTCTTT. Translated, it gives CAWTGTGLNTEAFF.

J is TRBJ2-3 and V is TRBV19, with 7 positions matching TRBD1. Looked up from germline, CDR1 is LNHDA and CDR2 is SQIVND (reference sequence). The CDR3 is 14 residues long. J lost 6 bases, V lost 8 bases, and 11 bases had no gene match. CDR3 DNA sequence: TGTGCCAGTTCCGGACAGGCCAACGGGGATACGCAGTATTTT. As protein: CASSGQANGDTQYF. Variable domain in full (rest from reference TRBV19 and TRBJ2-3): DGGITQSPKYLFRKEGQNVTLSCEQNLNHDAMYWYRQDPGQGLRLIYYSQIVNDFQKGDIAEGYSVSREKKESFPLTVTSAQKNPTAFYLCASSGQANGDTQYFGPGTRLTVL.

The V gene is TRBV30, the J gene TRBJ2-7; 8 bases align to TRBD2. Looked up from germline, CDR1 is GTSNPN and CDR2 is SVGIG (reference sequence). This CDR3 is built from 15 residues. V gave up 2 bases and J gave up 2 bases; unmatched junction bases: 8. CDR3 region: CAWSPRVAGTYEQYF. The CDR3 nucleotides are TGTGCCTGGAGTCCCCGGGTAGCGGGGACCTACGAGCAGTACTTC.

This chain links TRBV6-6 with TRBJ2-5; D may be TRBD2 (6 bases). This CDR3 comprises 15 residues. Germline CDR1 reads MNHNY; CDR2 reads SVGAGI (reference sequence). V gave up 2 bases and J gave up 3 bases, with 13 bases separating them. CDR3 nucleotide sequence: TGTGCCAGCAGTTACCAGGGCGGGACTGAAGAGACCCAGTACTTC. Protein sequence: CASSYQGGTEETQYF.

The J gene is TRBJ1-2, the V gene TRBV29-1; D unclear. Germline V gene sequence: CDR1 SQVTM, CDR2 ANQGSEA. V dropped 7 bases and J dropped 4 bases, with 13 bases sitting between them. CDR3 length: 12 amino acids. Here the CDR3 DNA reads TGCAGCGCGGGTGGAATCGCCTATGGCTACACCTTC. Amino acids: CSAGGIAYGYTF.

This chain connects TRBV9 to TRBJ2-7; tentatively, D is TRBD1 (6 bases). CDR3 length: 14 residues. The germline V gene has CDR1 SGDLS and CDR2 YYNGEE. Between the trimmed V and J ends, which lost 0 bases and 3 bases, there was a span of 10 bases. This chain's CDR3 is CASSVAQGGYEQYF. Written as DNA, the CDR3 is TGTGCCAGCAGCGTAGCACAGGGTGGCTACGAGCAGTACTTC.

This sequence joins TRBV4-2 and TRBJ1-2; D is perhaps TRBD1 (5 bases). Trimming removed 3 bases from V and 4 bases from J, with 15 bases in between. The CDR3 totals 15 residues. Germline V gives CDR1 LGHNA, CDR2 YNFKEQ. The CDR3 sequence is CASSQSGTGGYGYTF. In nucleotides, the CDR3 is TGTGCCAGCAGCCAGTCTGGGACCGGGGGCTATGGCTACACCTTC.

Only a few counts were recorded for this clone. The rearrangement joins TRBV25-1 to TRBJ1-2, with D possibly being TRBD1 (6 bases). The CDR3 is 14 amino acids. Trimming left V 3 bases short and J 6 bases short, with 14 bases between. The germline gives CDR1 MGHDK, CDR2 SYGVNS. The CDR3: CASSDPSGANGYTF. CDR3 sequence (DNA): TGTGCCAGCAGTGATCCCTCAGGGGCGAATGGCTACACCTTC.

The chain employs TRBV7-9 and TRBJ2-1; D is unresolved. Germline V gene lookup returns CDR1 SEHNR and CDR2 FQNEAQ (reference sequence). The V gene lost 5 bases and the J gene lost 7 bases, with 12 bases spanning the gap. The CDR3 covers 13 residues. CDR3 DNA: TGTGCCAGCAGCCAAAAACTTCGGAATGAGCAGTTCTTC. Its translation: CASSQKLRNEQFF.

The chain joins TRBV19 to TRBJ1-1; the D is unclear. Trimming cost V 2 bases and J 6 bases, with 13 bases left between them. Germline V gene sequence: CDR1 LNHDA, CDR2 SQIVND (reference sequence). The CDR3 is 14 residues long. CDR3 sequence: CASSISEGGSEAFF. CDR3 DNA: TGTGCCAGTAGTATAAGTGAGGGAGGGTCTGAAGCTTTCTTT. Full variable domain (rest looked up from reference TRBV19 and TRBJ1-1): DGGITQSPKYLFRKEGQNVTLSCEQNLNHDAMYWYRQDPGQGLRLIYYSQIVNDFQKGDIAEGYSVSREKKESFPLTVTSAQKNPTAFYLCASSISEGGSEAFFGQGTRLTVV.

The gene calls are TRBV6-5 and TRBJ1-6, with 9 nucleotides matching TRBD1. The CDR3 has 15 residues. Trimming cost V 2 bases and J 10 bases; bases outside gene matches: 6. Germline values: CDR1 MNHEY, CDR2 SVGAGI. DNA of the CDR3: TGTGCCAGCAGTTACGGGGGGACAGGGAACTCACCCCTCCACTTT. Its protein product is CASSYGGTGNSPLHF.